This T cell receptor beta chain was obtained from a study of early T cells in non-severe SARS-CoV-2 infection. Study-wide results and caveats: The VDJdb matching leaned toward anti-spike CD8 responses and overlooked private and CD4 specificities.

In germline, CDR1 is SGHRS, CDR2 YFSETQ. Unmatched junction bases numbered 10, after V lost 4 bases and J lost 8 bases. The CDR3 sequence is 15 residues long. This clonotype was seen many times. Its cognate antigen is unknown. Unique molecular identifier tags were affixed to discrete cDNA molecules. One entry per CDR3 protein, called by TCRdb with MiXCR from the 5' RACE reads. Found here are about 50,000 distinct CDR3 sequences, around a tenth of them singletons; the top ten hold approximately 15%. Sequenced material: whole blood. This chain connects TRBV5-1 to TRBJ2-2, with 8 positions matching TRBD1. This sequence originates from an adult who was a healthcare worker with PCR-confirmed SARS-CoV-2 infection or an uninfected control (not recorded which). The CDR3 sequence is CASSRGGQGVGELFF. The CDR3, as DNA: TGCGCCAGCAGCCGAGGCGGACAGGGTGTGGGGGAGCTGTTTTTT.